This entry concerns a single TCR beta chain. These data belong to a study of multiple sclerosis patients with progressive multifocal leukoencephalopathy. Time point meaning: before natalizumab initiation. Every listed patient previously received interferon beta; all PML patients were women. Using immunoSEQ multiplex PCR, the repertoire was profiled, and TCRdb retains in-frame clones only, with some absent. The sample consists of more than 30,000 clones, 89% of them appearing once. The CDR3 is 16 residues long. Germline values: CDR1 MDHEN, CDR2 SYDVKM. The ends were cut back, 5 bases at V and 3 bases at J, with 19 bases in the middle.

This chain uses TRBV28 with TRBJ1-1; tentative D call: TRBD1 (6 bases). This TCR derives from a human donor with multiple sclerosis. The sample was PBMCs. The chain's CDR3 is CASSPQGPGGYTEAFF. The CDR3 DNA sequence: TGTGCCAGCAGTCCTCAGGGGCCCGGGGGCTACACTGAAGCTTTCTTT.